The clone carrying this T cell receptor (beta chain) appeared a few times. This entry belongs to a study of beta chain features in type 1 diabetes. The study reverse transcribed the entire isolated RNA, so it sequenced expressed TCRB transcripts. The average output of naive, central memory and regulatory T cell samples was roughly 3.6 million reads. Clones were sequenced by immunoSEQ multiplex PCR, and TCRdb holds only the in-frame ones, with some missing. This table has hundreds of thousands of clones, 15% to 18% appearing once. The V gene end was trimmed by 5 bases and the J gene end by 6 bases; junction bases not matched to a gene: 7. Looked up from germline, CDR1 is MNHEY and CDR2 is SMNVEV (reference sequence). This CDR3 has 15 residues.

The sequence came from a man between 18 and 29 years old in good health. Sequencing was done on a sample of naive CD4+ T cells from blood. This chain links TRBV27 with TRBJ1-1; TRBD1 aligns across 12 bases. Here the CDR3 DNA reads TGTGCCAGCAGTCTGCCGGGACAGGGGGCAGCTGAAGCTTTCTTT. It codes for CASSLPGQGAAEAFF.